This T cell receptor beta chain was sequenced for a study of blood T cell repertoires in COVID-19. About the study: Researchers got acute and convalescent COVID-19 samples from the United States, Italy and Spain.

Deletions cut 7 bases from V and 1 base from J, with 11 bases between. The CDR3 runs 13 residues. Germline V CDR1 and CDR2: GTSNPN, SVGIG (reference sequence). Measured with immunoSEQ multiplex PCR; TCRdb has only the in-frame clones, and not every one. The sample records approximately 150,000 clones, 65% to 85% being singletons. Participants spanned ages roughly 18 to 95 years and resided in some 22 US areas. Specimen: PBMCs or T cells enriched from blood (not recorded which). This sequence originates from a woman between 40 and 50 years old with acute COVID-19. The V call is TRBV30, the J call TRBJ1-3; D is undetermined. The CDR3 protein is CASGIDSGNTIYF. The CDR3 DNA follows: TGTGCCTCCGGGATCGATTCTGGAAACACCATATATTTT.